This record covers a single T cell receptor beta chain. The antigen is unknown. The CDR3 contains 13 residues. CDR1 is LGHNA and CDR2 is YSLEER in the germline V gene. Between the trimmed V and J ends, which lost 4 bases and 8 bases, there was a span of 14 bases. Produced via immunoSEQ multiplex PCR; TCRdb's table is partial and in-frame only. Here the sample spans 15,000 to 20,000 clones, roughly 78% being singletons. These data originate in a study of graft-versus-host responses after intestinal transplantation. Study background: Recipients had transplants, and these were multivisceral, liver-intestinal, or isolated intestinal.

Regarding the study as a whole: Allograft clonal ratios (graft-versus-host to host-versus-graft) were high in patients who had graft-donor T cell macrochimerism.

Graft tissue processing released intraepithelial and lamina propria lymphocytes. The sequence came from a human patient who received an intestinal transplant, so some T cells may come from the graft donor. This sequence joins TRBV4-3 and TRBJ1-2; D is perhaps TRBD1 (6 bases). This specimen consisted of ileum tissue, obtained 20 days after intestinal transplant. CDR3 residues: CASSPNRALGYTF. The CDR3 DNA is TGCGCCAGCAGCCCGAACAGGGCTCTGGGCTACACCTTC.